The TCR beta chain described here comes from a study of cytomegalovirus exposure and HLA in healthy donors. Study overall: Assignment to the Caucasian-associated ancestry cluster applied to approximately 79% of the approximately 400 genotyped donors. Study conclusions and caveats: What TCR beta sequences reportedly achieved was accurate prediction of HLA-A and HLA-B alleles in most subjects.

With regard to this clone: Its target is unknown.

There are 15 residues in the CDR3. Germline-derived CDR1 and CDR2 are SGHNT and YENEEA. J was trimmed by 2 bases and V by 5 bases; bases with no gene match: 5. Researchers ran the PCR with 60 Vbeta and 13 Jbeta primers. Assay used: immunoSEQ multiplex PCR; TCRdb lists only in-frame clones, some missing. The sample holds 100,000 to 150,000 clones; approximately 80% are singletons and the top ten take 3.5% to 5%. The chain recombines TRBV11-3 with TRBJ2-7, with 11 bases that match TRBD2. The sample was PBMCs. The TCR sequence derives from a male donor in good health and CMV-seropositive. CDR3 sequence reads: CASSPGTSGPYEQYF. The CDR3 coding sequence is TGTGCCAGCAGCCCCGGGACTAGCGGTCCCTACGAGCAGTACTTC.